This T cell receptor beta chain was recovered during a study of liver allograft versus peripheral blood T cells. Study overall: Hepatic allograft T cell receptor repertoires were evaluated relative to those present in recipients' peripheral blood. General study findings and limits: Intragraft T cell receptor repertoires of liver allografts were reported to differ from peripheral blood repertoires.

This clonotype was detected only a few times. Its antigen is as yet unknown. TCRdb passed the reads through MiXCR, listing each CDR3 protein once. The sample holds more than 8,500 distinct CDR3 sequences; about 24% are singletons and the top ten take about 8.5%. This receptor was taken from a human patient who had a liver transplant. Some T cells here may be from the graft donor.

CDR3 protein: CSATGQGSYGYTF. The CDR3 DNA reads as TGCAGTGCTACCGGACAGGGGAGCTATGGCTACACCTTC. This chain links TRBV20-1 with TRBJ1-2; 9 bases map to TRBD1. The trim removed 4 bases at V and 4 bases at J, leaving 4 bases unmatched. This CDR3 spans 13 amino acids. Germline CDR1 DFQATT, CDR2 SNEGSKA (reference sequence).